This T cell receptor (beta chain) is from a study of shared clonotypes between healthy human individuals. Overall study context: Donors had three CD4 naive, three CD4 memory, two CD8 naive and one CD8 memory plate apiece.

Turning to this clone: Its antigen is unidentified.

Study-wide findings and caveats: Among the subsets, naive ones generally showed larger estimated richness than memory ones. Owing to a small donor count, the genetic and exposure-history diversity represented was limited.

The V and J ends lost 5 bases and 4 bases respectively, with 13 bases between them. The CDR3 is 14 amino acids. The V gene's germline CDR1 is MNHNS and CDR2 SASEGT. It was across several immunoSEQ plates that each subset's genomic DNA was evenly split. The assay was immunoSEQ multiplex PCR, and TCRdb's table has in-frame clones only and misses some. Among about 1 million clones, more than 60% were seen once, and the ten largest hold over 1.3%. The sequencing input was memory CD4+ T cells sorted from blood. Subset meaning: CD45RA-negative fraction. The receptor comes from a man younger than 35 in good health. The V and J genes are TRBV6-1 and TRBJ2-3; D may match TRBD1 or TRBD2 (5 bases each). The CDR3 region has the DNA TGTGCCAGCAGTACCGGGGCCGCCGCAGATACGCAGTATTTT. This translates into CASSTGAAADTQYF.